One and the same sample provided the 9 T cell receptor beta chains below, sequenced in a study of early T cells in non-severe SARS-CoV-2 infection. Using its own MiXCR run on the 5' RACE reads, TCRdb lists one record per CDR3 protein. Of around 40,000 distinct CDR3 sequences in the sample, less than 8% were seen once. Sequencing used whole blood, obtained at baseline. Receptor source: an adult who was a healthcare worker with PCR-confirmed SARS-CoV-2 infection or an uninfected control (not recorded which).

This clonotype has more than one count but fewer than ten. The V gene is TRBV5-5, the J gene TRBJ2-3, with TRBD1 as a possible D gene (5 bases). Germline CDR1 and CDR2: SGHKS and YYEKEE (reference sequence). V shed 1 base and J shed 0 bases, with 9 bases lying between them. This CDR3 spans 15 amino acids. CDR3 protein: CASSLTGTSTDTQYF. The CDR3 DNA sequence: TGTGCCAGCAGCTTGACAGGAACTAGCACAGATACGCAGTATTTT.

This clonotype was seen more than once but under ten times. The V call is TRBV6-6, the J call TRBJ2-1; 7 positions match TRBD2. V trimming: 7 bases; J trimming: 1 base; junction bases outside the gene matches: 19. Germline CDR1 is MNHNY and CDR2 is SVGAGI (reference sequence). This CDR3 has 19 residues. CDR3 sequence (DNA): TGTGCCAGCACCTCTGTCAGTCCGAGAGCGGGATGGTCCTACAATGAGCAGTTCTTC. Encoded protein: CASTSVSPRAGWSYNEQFF.

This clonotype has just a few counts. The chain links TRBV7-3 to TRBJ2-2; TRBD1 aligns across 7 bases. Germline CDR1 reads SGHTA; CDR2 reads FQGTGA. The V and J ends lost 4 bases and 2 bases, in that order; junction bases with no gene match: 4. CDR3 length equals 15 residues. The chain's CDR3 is CASSYGTVNTGELFF. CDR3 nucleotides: TGTGCCAGCAGCTACGGGACAGTTAACACCGGGGAGCTGTTTTTT. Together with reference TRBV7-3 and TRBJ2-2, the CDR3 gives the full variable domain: GAGVSQTPSNKVTEKGKYVELRCDPISGHTALYWYRQSLGQGPEFLIYFQGTGAADDSGLPNDRFFAVRPEGSVSTLKIQRTERGDSAVYLCASSYGTVNTGELFFGEGSRLTVL.

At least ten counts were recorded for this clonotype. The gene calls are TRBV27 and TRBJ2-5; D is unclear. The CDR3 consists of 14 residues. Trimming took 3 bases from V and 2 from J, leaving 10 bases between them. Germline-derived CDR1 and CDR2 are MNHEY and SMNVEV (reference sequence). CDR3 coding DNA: TGTGCCAGCAGTTTGTCGGCAGTTCAAGAGACCCAGTACTTC. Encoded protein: CASSLSAVQETQYF.

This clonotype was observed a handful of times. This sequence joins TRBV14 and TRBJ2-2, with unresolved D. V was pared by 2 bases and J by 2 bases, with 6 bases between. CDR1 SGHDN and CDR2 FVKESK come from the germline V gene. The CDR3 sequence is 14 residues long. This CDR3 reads CASSQQHNTGELFF. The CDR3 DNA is TGTGCCAGCAGCCAACAACACAACACCGGGGAGCTGTTTTTT.

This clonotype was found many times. CDR3 nucleotide sequence: TGTGCCAGCAGTTACGCCTACGAGCAGTACTTC. This codes for CASSYAYEQYF. The chain employs TRBV6-6 and TRBJ2-7; no reliable D call. Germline lookup yields CDR1 MNHNY and CDR2 SVGAGI (reference sequence). The CDR3 contains 11 residues. V lost 2 bases, J lost 2 bases, and 1 base lay in between.

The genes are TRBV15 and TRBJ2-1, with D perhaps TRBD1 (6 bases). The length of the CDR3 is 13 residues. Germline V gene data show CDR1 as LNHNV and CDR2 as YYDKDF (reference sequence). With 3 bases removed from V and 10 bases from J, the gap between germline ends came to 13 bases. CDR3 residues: CATSSTGSWEQFF. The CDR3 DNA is TGTGCCACCAGCAGTACAGGGAGTTGGGAGCAGTTCTTC. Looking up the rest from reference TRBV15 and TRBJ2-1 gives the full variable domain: DAMVIQNPRYQVTQFGKPVTLSCSQTLNHNVMYWYQQKSSQAPKLLFHYYDKDFNNEADTPDNFQSRRPNTSFCFLDIRSPGLGDTAMYLCATSSTGSWEQFFGPGTRLTVL.

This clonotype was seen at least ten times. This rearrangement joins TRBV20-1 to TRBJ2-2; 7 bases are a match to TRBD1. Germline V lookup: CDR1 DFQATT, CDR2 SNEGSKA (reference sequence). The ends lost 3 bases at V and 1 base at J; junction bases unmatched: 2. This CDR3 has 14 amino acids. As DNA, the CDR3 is TGCAGTGCTAGTCGGACAGGGAACACCGGGGAGCTGTTTTTT. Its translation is CSASRTGNTGELFF.

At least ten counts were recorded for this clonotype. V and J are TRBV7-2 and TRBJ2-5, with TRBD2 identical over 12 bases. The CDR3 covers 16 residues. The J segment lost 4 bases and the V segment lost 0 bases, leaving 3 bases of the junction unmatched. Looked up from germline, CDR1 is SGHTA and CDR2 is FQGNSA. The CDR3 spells CASSLAPSGRGETQYF. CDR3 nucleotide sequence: TGTGCCAGCAGCTTAGCCCCTAGCGGGAGGGGAGAGACCCAGTACTTC.